This T cell receptor beta chain was sequenced during a study of naive and memory T cell subsets (dated by TCRdb to 2017 to 2019). General notes on the study: In the figure summarizing the skin biopsy and whole blood samples, 10 or so blood donors, 7 tuberculin skin test biopsies and 3 saline control biopsies were reported. PCR2 was typically run as a SYBR Green qPCR and stopped at a set threshold, although low-input samples could use end-point PCR of about 6 cycles instead. Study-wide findings and limitations: The potential sensitivity of the RNA-based method to TCR transcript changes with T cell activation and differentiation was acknowledged.

Regarding this clonotype: No cognate antigen has been identified for it. Base qualities are missing; no much larger clone stands one base away.

Using 3' ligation of a UMI-containing oligonucleotide to TCR cDNA, the study laid out a robust and sensitive protocol to amplify, sequence and analyze TCRs. For whole blood analysis, approximately 2.7 ml of peripheral blood was drawn from adult healthy volunteers into Tempus tubes, and RNA was extracted according to the manufacturer's instructions. Total RNA was used without cell sorting and was treated with RQ1 DNase before reverse transcription, with a target input of roughly 1 to 1,100 ng. Skin biopsy and whole blood libraries were made to test pipeline robustness in samples where T cells form a minority population. The germline V gene (reference sequence) yields SEHNR for CDR1 and FQNEAQ for CDR2. At the junction V is shortened by 1 base and J by 7 bases; bases outside the gene matches: 3. Reading from cysteine to phenylalanine, the CDR3 counts 14 amino acids. Left in the record is the CDR3 DNA by itself, 42 bases read in frame from the first base.

The library was obtained by 5' RACE. The ligated cDNA was amplified in four rounds of PCR with nested alpha and beta constant region primers together with the SP2 primer. TCR RNA was reverse transcribed with SuperScript IV using alpha and beta constant region primers for the blood and skin samples. T4 RNA ligase 1 was used to ligate an oligonucleotide containing the Illumina SP2 primer and a UMI to the 3' end of the cDNA. To prevent hairpin formation, the 12-nucleotide UMI was made up of two random hexamers with an eight-base spacer between them. From the second PCR onward, TCR alpha and beta chain libraries were processed separately and dual indexed for multiplexing. After pooling, the indexed libraries were analyzed by capillary electrophoresis and sequenced on either an Illumina MiSeq or NextSeq. PhiX DNA at roughly 4.5-7% was spiked into libraries to increase base diversity and improve cluster recognition. The published analysis was carried out like this. UMIs were extracted from read 2 by Demultiplexor and combined with the TCR sequence from read 1, and reads were split according to sample indices. V and J genes and V-J junctions were identified by Decombinator, and each TCR was assigned a five-part identifier that included V and J deletions. Collapsinator used UMIs to correct sequencing errors and PCR amplification heterogeneity, producing a UMI-based abundance for each TCR. CDR3Translator turned identifiers into nucleotide sequence, translated the nucleotide sequence into amino acids, and pulled out CDR3 regions based on terminal motifs. After normalization to the amount of input RNA, the error-corrected alpha and beta TCR counts from blood and from skin were compared. TCRdb reanalyzed the raw reads on its own, using fastp at Q25 for trimming and MiXCR for clone calling, and kept in-frame beta chains. Every distinct CDR3 protein forms one entry, paired with its most common genes and DNA. TCRdb, rather than the study authors, made the V and J calls. The sample table shows tens of thousands of distinct CDR3 sequences, and roughly 6.7% are seen once. Together, the top ten hold 8.5% to 10% of the sample.

Recombination connected TRBV7-9 to TRBJ1-4; TRBD1 matches 7 bases in the middle. This TCR came from a male donor in good health. The CDR3 here reads CASSLVGTAEKLFF. The sequence in DNA is TGTGCCAGCAGCTTAGTGGGGACAGCTGAAAAACTGTTTTTT.